A single sample gave rise to the 31 T cell receptor beta chains below, sequenced in a study of blood T cell repertoires in COVID-19. Some clones are missing from TCRdb's copy, which holds only in-frame ones; the method was immunoSEQ multiplex PCR. The table includes 250,000 to 300,000 clones, roughly 90% detected once. The sample consisted of PBMCs or T cells enriched from blood (not recorded which). These receptor sequences come from a woman in her thirties or forties who had recovered from COVID-19.

V usage is TRBV27 and J usage is TRBJ2-2; D is possibly TRBD2 (6 bases). Germline lookup yields CDR1 MNHEY and CDR2 SMNVEV (reference sequence). Between the trimmed V and J ends, which lost 8 bases and 10 bases, there was a span of 29 bases. The CDR3 sequence is 17 residues long. The CDR3 region is CASRRGTPLLERQELFF. CDR3 in DNA: TGTGCCAGCCGGCGGGGCACACCACTGTTGGAGAGACAGGAGCTGTTTTTT.

The J gene is TRBJ1-5, the V gene TRBV19; a weak D match, TRBD1 (5 bases). V lost 5 bases, J lost 3 bases, and 14 bases lay in between. The CDR3 covers 15 residues. CDR1 is LNHDA and CDR2 is SQIVND in the germline V gene (reference sequence). This CDR3 is CASSPPGGFNQPQHF. The CDR3 nucleotides read TGTGCCAGTAGTCCCCCGGGGGGTTTCAATCAGCCCCAGCATTTT.

The chain recombines TRBV6-4 with TRBJ2-1; 11 nucleotides align to TRBD2. This CDR3 spans 15 amino acids. Germline V gene data show CDR1 as MRHNA and CDR2 as SNTAGT. Trimming at V came to 6 bases and at J to 3 bases, leaving 4 bases not matched to a gene. The CDR3 DNA is TGTGCCAGCAGGAGACTAGCGGGGCTCTACAATGAGCAGTTCTTC. Its protein is CASRRLAGLYNEQFF.

The chain recombines TRBV2 with TRBJ1-5; TRBD1 aligns across 7 bases. The CDR3 length is 14 residues. Germline assignment: CDR1 SNHLY and CDR2 FYNNEI. V lost 6 bases to trimming and J lost 4 bases; unmatched junction nucleotides: 6. The CDR3: CASRGDSRNQPQHF. The CDR3, as DNA: TGTGCCAGCAGGGGGGACAGCCGTAATCAGCCCCAGCATTTT.

The chain uses TRBV5-1 and TRBJ1-1; TRBD1 matches at 7 bases. The CDR3 has 15 residues. Per the germline V gene, CDR1 is SGHRS and CDR2 is YFSETQ. After removal of 6 bases from V and 3 bases from J, the junction contained 11 bases not matched to a gene. The CDR3 is CASTLGYTGDTEAFF. In nucleotides, the CDR3 is TGCGCCAGCACCCTAGGGTATACAGGGGACACTGAAGCTTTCTTT.

This clone appeared a single time. This chain connects TRBV6-2 or TRBV6-3 to TRBJ1-5; 8 bases agree with TRBD1. Unmatched junction bases numbered 11, after V lost 6 bases and J lost 1 base. CDR1 and CDR2 (germline): MNHEY, SVGEGT. This CDR3 region has 17 residues. The chain's CDR3 is CASSPSDRGLSNQPQHF. In DNA, the CDR3 is TGTGCCAGCAGCCCATCCGACAGGGGTCTGAGCAATCAGCCCCAGCATTTT.

The chain is built from TRBV11-2 and TRBJ2-5; possible D gene TRBD1, 6 bases. V was shortened by 10 bases and J by 3 bases, with 15 bases between the two germline ends. Germline V gene sequence: CDR1 SGHAT, CDR2 FQNNGV. This CDR3 is built from 13 residues. The chain's CDR3 is CATRGQKKETQYF. The DNA for the CDR3 is TGTGCCACCCGCGGACAGAAAAAAGAGACCCAGTACTTC.

The rearrangement joins TRBV19 to TRBJ1-5; a possible D gene is TRBD1 (6 bases). Germline loops: CDR1 LNHDA, CDR2 SQIVND (reference sequence). The CDR3 runs to 14 residues. Trimming shortened V by 7 bases and J by 7 bases, and 17 bases separated the two germline ends. The CDR3 DNA follows: TGTGCCAGTAATCGGCAGGGAACAGGGCAGCCCCAGCATTTT. Translation gives CASNRQGTGQPQHF.

The rearrangement joins TRBV10-3 to TRBJ1-2; D remains unclear. The CDR3 is 13 amino acids. The germline gives CDR1 ENHRY, CDR2 SYGVKD. V gave up 0 bases and J gave up 5 bases, with 7 bases separating them. CDR3: CAISESEQYGYTF. DNA of the CDR3: TGTGCCATCAGTGAGTCGGAACAGTATGGCTACACCTTC.

The V gene is TRBV6-5, the J gene TRBJ2-3; D may be TRBD1 (5 bases). This CDR3 comprises 15 residues. V lost 5 bases and J 3 bases, leaving 15 bases between the germline ends. Germline CDR1 reads MNHEY; CDR2 reads SVGAGI. The CDR3 nucleotides read TGTGCCAGCAGTCAACAGGTTATTAGGACAGATACGCAGTATTTT. This encodes CASSQQVIRTDTQYF.

The chain combines TRBV29-1 with TRBJ1-2; D not certain. Trimming removed 0 bases from V and 4 bases from J, with 12 bases in between. Germline loops: CDR1 SQVTM, CDR2 ANQGSEA. The CDR3 loop spans 14 amino acids. The CDR3 region is CSVEDPAGVYGYTF. The CDR3 DNA sequence: TGCAGCGTTGAAGATCCTGCCGGGGTCTATGGCTACACCTTC.

CDR3 bases: TGTGCCAGCAGCTTAGTATCAGGGGGGAACACTGAAGCTTTCTTT. It encodes CASSLVSGGNTEAFF. V usage is TRBV7-2 and J usage is TRBJ1-1; TRBD1 agrees at 7 bases. V lost 1 base and J lost 1; bases outside the gene matches: 3. This CDR3 has 15 amino acids. Germline CDR1 and CDR2: SGHTA and FQGNSA.

The gene calls are TRBV19 and TRBJ1-1; 9 bases match TRBD1. CDR1 and CDR2 (germline): LNHDA, SQIVND (reference sequence). J was trimmed by 1 base and V by 7 bases; bases with no gene match: 4. The CDR3 length is 14 residues. CDR3 sequence reads: CASTKDRGNTEAFF. The CDR3 DNA is TGTGCCAGTACCAAGGACAGGGGGAACACTGAAGCTTTCTTT.

The V call is TRBV6-6, the J call TRBJ2-5, with TRBD2 identical over 14 bases. Germline-derived CDR1 and CDR2 are MNHNY and SVGAGI (reference sequence). V dropped 5 bases and J dropped 1; count of bases not matched to a gene: 9. The CDR3 covers 18 residues. For the CDR3, the DNA is TGTGCCAGCAGTCCCGATCCGACTAGCGGGGGGGCCCAAGAGACCCAGTACTTC. Translated: CASSPDPTSGGAQETQYF.

The chain recombines TRBV7-9 with TRBJ1-3, with a possible D match to TRBD1 (5 bases). This CDR3 comprises 14 residues. Germline CDR1 and CDR2: SEHNR and FQNEAQ (reference sequence). Trimming left V 2 bases short and J 6 bases short, with 11 bases between. CDR3 in amino acids: CASSLSTGVNTIYF. The CDR3 bases are TGTGCCAGCAGCTTATCAACGGGGGTAAACACCATATATTTT.

With regard to this clone: Other DNA variants within this sample encode the same CDR3. The CDR3 nucleotides are TGCGCCAGCAGCTTGGGGGGCATGAACACTGAAGCTTTCTTT. Translating gives CASSLGGMNTEAFF. The chain is built from TRBV5-1 and TRBJ1-1; tentative D call: TRBD1 (5 bases). Trimming removed 0 bases at V and 0 bases at J, with 6 bases between. CDR1 SGHRS and CDR2 YFSETQ come from the germline V gene. The CDR3 length is 14 residues.

The chain couples TRBV2 to TRBJ2-2; no clear D. The CDR3 contains 12 residues. Germline-derived CDR1 and CDR2 are SNHLY and FYNNEI. Between the trimmed V and J ends, which lost 7 bases and 2 bases, there was a span of 5 bases. CDR3 sequence: CASNLNTGELFF. As DNA, the CDR3 is TGTGCCAGCAACTTAAACACCGGGGAGCTGTTTTTT.

The count of this clone is one. The genes are TRBV19 and TRBJ1-6, with a tentative D call TRBD1 (6 bases). Germline V CDR1 and CDR2: LNHDA, SQIVND (reference sequence). V was trimmed by 9 bases and J by 10 bases, leaving 16 bases between them. The CDR3 runs to 13 residues. In DNA, the CDR3 is TGTGCCAGCGGGGTGGACAGACGGTCACCCCTCCACTTT. Its translation is CASGVDRRSPLHF.

This clone came up once. CDR3 sequence: CASSRRSNSPLHF. The CDR3 DNA follows: TGTGCCAGCAGTCGGCGGAGCAATTCACCCCTCCACTTT. J is TRBJ1-6 and V is TRBV3-1 (or the pseudogene TRBV3-2), with D unclear. The CDR3 spans 13 residues. V shed 6 bases and J shed 7 bases, with 10 bases lying between them. Germline V CDR1 and CDR2: LGHDT, YNNKEL (reference sequence).

The chain joins TRBV9 to TRBJ1-5; 9 bases fit TRBD1. The germline V gene has CDR1 SGDLS and CDR2 YYNGEE. This CDR3 is built from 14 residues. After removal of 3 bases from V and 6 bases from J, the junction contained 4 bases not matched to a gene. As DNA, the CDR3 is TGTGCCAGCAGCGCGGGGACAGGGAGTCAGCCCCAGCATTTT. It translates to CASSAGTGSQPQHF. Drawing the rest from reference TRBV9 and TRBJ1-5, the complete variable domain is DSGVTQTPKHLITATGQRVTLRCSPRSGDLSVYWYQQSLDQGLQFLIQYYNGEERAKGNILERFSAQQFPDLHSELNLSSLELGDSALYFCASSAGTGSQPQHFGDGTRLSIL.

This clone was seen just once. The rearrangement links TRBV4-1 to TRBJ2-5; possibly TRBD2 for D (6 bases). Trimming left V 1 base short and J 3 bases short, with 9 bases between. CDR3 length equals 14 residues. The germline gives CDR1 MGHRA, CDR2 YSYEKL. This CDR3 reads CASSQGGDKETQYF. CDR3 DNA: TGCGCCAGCAGCCAAGGCGGGGATAAAGAGACCCAGTACTTC.

V is TRBV2 and J is TRBJ2-2; 8 bases map to TRBD1. Germline lookup yields CDR1 SNHLY and CDR2 FYNNEI. The CDR3 is 16 amino acids. Losses at the gene ends were 7 bases for V and 3 bases for J; bases not matched to a gene: 10. CDR3 amino acids: CASTLDRAEYTGELFF. The CDR3 DNA follows: TGTGCCAGCACCCTGGACAGGGCGGAATACACCGGGGAGCTGTTTTTT. The variable domain in full, completed from reference TRBV2 and TRBJ2-2, reads EPEVTQTPSHQVTQMGQEVILRCVPISNHLYFYWYRQILGQKVEFLVSFYNNEISEKSEIFDDQFSVERPDGSNFTLKIRSTKLEDSAMYFCASTLDRAEYTGELFFGEGSRLTVL.

This clone was observed a few times. The gene calls are TRBV9 and TRBJ2-1; D is perhaps TRBD1 (6 bases). Deletions cut 0 bases from V and 4 bases from J, with 11 bases between. CDR1 and CDR2 from the germline V gene are SGDLS and YYNGEE. The CDR3 totals 15 residues. The CDR3 DNA reads TGTGCCAGCAGCGTAGCGGGACAAACGTACAATGAGCAGTTCTTC. It encodes CASSVAGQTYNEQFF.

The chain links TRBV14 to TRBJ1-2; perhaps TRBD1 as D (6 bases). The V gene's germline CDR1 is SGHDN and CDR2 FVKESK. Trimming took 6 bases from V and 2 from J, leaving 10 bases between them. This CDR3 is 13 amino acids long. The CDR3, as DNA: TGTGCCAGCAGACGAGGACAGAACTATGGCTACACCTTC. This codes for CASRRGQNYGYTF.

The chain has TRBV15 and TRBJ1-4; no clear D. Deletions cut 4 bases from V and 0 bases from J, with 3 bases between. This CDR3 has 13 residues. Germline V gene data show CDR1 as LNHNV and CDR2 as YYDKDF (reference sequence). This chain's CDR3 is CATSTSTNEKLFF. The DNA of the CDR3 is TGTGCCACCAGCACGTCAACTAATGAAAAACTGTTTTTT.

The chain recombines TRBV30 with TRBJ1-5, with no clear D. Germline CDR1 and CDR2: GTSNPN and SVGIG (reference sequence). V lost 3 bases, J lost 3 bases, and 9 bases lay in between. The CDR3 totals 13 residues. Here the CDR3 DNA reads TGTGCCTGGAGCATGGCCCACAATCAGCCCCAGCATTTT. It is translated as CAWSMAHNQPQHF.

The gene calls are TRBV18 and TRBJ1-3; no definite D call. CDR3 length: 15 amino acids. V dropped 4 bases and J dropped 0 bases, with 10 bases sitting between them. CDR1 KGHSH and CDR2 LQKENI come from the germline V gene. The CDR3 sequence: CASSLDLNSGNTIYF. The CDR3 nucleotides are TGTGCCAGCTCACTGGACTTAAACTCTGGAAACACCATATATTTT.

In nucleotides, the CDR3 is TGCGCCAGCAGCCGCAGACCTAGCGGGGCGAACACCGGGGAGCTGTTTTTT. The encoded protein is CASSRRPSGANTGELFF. This chain links TRBV5-1 with TRBJ2-2; the match to TRBD2 covers 9 bases. The ends lost 4 bases at V and 0 bases at J; junction bases unmatched: 7. CDR3 size: 17 residues. In germline, CDR1 is SGHRS, CDR2 YFSETQ.

The CDR3 DNA is TGTGCCATCAGTGAGCGCCTACTAGCGGCAAAGAACACCGGGGAGCTGTTTTTT. Residues: CAISERLLAAKNTGELFF. This chain connects TRBV10-3 to TRBJ2-2; 8 positions agree with TRBD2. Germline-derived CDR1 and CDR2 are ENHRY and SYGVKD. Losses at the gene ends were 2 bases for V and 1 base for J; bases not matched to a gene: 9. This CDR3 has 18 residues.

This rearrangement joins TRBV14 to TRBJ1-5; D is uncertain. This CDR3 spans 19 amino acids. Trimming removed 2 bases at V and 0 bases at J, with 20 bases between. Looked up from germline, CDR1 is SGHDN and CDR2 is FVKESK. Here the CDR3 DNA reads TGTGCCAGCAGCCAAATAGGATCGGCCAGCGCCTATAGCAATCAGCCCCAGCATTTT. Translated: CASSQIGSASAYSNQPQHF.

This chain connects TRBV5-1 to TRBJ2-7, with D possibly TRBD1 on 6 matching bases. This CDR3 comprises 14 residues. Deletions cut 2 bases from V and 0 bases from J, with 9 bases between. Germline V gene data show CDR1 as SGHRS and CDR2 as YFSETQ. As DNA, the CDR3 is TGCGCCAGCAGCTTTACAGGGAACTCCTACGAGCAGTACTTC. It is translated as CASSFTGNSYEQYF.